The 8 T cell receptor beta chains below all came from one sample that was sequenced in a study of T-cell memory formation after mild COVID-19. Via MiXCR, TCRdb re-called the 5' RACE reads, giving one row per CDR3 protein. The repertoire holds some 210,000 distinct CDR3 sequences, with about 16% as singletons. Material for sequencing was PBMCs or a T cell subset sorted from them (not recorded which). Receptors originate from an adult woman who had mild COVID-19 (a few samples of this study predate the infection). Cell type and time point are not known.

The chain uses TRBV7-8 and TRBJ1-5; TRBD1 matches 8 bases. V shed 6 bases, J shed 3 bases, and the junction held 7 bases outside the gene matches. CDR1 and CDR2 (germline): SGHVS, FQNEAQ. There are 15 residues in the CDR3. The CDR3 DNA follows: TGTGCCAGCAGGACAGGGGCTATAGACAATCAGCCCCAGCATTTT. This translates into CASRTGAIDNQPQHF.

This chain joins TRBV5-1 and TRBJ1-1; TRBD1 matches 7 bases. CDR1 is SGHRS and CDR2 is YFSETQ in the germline V gene. The CDR3 totals 16 residues. Trimming at V came to 4 bases and at J to 4 bases, leaving 13 bases not matched to a gene. The CDR3 region has the DNA TGCGCCAGCAGCCTCAGACAGGGTAGTTTTGGCACTGAAGCTTTCTTT. Its translation: CASSLRQGSFGTEAFF.

This clonotype has just a few counts. The chain joins TRBV5-6 to TRBJ2-3, with 11 positions matching TRBD2. This CDR3 is built from 17 residues. CDR1 and CDR2 (germline): SGHDT, YYEEEE. V was clipped by 4 bases and J by 2 bases; unmatched bases: 9. CDR3 sequence: CASSQITSGRATDTQYF. CDR3 DNA sequence: TGTGCCAGCAGCCAAATCACTAGCGGGAGAGCCACAGATACGCAGTATTTT.

The V gene is TRBV4-3, the J gene TRBJ1-1; D is unclear. V dropped 1 base and J dropped 5 bases, with 11 bases sitting between them. The V gene's germline CDR1 is LGHNA and CDR2 YSLEER. The CDR3 extends over 14 amino acids. CDR3 sequence (DNA): TGCGCCAGCAGCCAAGCTTTCACGACGACTGAAGCTTTCTTT. This translates into CASSQAFTTTEAFF.

There are many counts of this clonotype. The chain recombines TRBV5-1 with TRBJ1-1; D call uncertain. The CDR3 loop spans 13 amino acids. CDR1 SGHRS and CDR2 YFSETQ come from the germline V gene. Between the trimmed V and J ends, which lost 0 bases and 10 bases, there was a span of 13 bases. The CDR3 nucleotides read TGCGCCAGCAGCTTGGCTCTGGGCTCAGGAGCTTTCTTT. This gives the protein CASSLALGSGAFF.

This clonotype occurred many times. J is TRBJ2-1 and V is TRBV15, with D unclear. The V and J ends lost 0 bases and 6 bases respectively, with 9 bases between them. Germline-derived CDR1 and CDR2 are LNHNV and YYDKDF (reference sequence). The CDR3 length is 14 residues. The CDR3 coding sequence is TGTGCCACCAGCAGAGACCAGAGTCGCAATGAGCAGTTCTTC. Translated: CATSRDQSRNEQFF.

The chain has TRBV5-1 and TRBJ2-7; D may correspond to TRBD1 or TRBD2 (5 bases each). The length of the CDR3 is 11 residues. V was clipped by 3 bases and J by 5 bases, with 6 bases between them. Germline V gene data show CDR1 as SGHRS and CDR2 as YFSETQ. The chain's CDR3 is CASSWGHEQYF. Here the CDR3 DNA reads TGCGCCAGCAGCTGGGGACACGAGCAGTACTTC.

The chain has TRBV7-8 and TRBJ2-5; tentatively, D is TRBD1 (5 bases). There are 17 residues in the CDR3. V was shortened by 2 bases and J by 0 bases, with 16 bases between the two germline ends. Per germline, CDR1 SGHVS and CDR2 FQNEAQ. The CDR3 nucleotides are TGTGCCAGCAGCTTACTTGAGGCCAGGGCGCACCAAGAGACCCAGTACTTC. Residues: CASSLLEARAHQETQYF.